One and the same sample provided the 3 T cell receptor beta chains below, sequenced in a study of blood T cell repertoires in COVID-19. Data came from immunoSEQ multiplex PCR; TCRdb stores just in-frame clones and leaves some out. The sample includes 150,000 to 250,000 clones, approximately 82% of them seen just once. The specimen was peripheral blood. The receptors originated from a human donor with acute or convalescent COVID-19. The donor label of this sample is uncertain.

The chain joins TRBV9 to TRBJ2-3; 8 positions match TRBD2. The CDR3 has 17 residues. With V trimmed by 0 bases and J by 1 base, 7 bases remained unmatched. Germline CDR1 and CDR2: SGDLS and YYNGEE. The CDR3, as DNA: TGTGCCAGCAGCGTAGCTGGAGCGGGAGCTGGCACAGATACGCAGTATTTT. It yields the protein CASSVAGAGAGTDTQYF.

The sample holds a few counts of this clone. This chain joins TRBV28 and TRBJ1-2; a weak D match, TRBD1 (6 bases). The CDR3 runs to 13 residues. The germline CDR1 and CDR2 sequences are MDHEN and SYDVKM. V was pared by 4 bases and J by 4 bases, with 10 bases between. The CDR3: CASSYRAGYGYTF. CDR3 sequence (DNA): TGTGCCAGCAGTTACAGGGCTGGCTATGGCTACACCTTC.

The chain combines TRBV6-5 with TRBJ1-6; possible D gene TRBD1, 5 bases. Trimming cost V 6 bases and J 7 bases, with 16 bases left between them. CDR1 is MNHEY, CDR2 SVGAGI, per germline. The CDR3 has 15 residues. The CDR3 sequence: CASSLGRVYNSPLHF. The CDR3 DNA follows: TGTGCCAGCAGCCTCGGCAGGGTCTACAATTCACCCCTCCACTTT.